One and the same sample provided the 18 T cell receptor beta chains below, sequenced in a study of breast tumors, draining lymph nodes, adjacent tissues. One entry per CDR3 protein results from TCRdb running MiXCR on the multiplex PCR reads. This table holds about 21,000 distinct CDR3 sequences, more than 25% found once. Sample: breast tumor tissue. The receptors stem from a female donor with breast cancer. Some clones in this sample may be carry-over from other donors' samples.

The CDR3 coding sequence is TGCAGCGGATGGGGGGGGCGTACTGAAGCTTTCTTT. Protein: CSGWGGRTEAFF. V usage is TRBV29-1 and J usage is TRBJ1-1; possibly TRBD1 for D (6 bases). This CDR3 has 12 amino acids. Trimming shortened V by 7 bases and J by 5 bases, and 14 bases separated the two germline ends. Germline values: CDR1 SQVTM, CDR2 ANQGSEA.

This clonotype was seen ten or more times. The chain carries TRBV9 and TRBJ2-1, with 11 bases matching TRBD2. Germline CDR1 reads SGDLS; CDR2 reads YYNGEE. The V segment lost 4 bases and the J segment 5 bases; nucleotides outside the gene matches: 14. The length of the CDR3 is 18 residues. The CDR3 reads CASSPLAGGVVGDNEQFF. CDR3 coding DNA: TGTGCCAGCAGCCCTTTAGCGGGAGGGGTTGTCGGGGACAATGAGCAGTTCTTC.

The chain carries TRBV28 and TRBJ1-5; D is perhaps TRBD1 (5 bases). The CDR3 loop spans 13 amino acids. Germline-derived CDR1 and CDR2 are MDHEN and SYDVKM. V was shortened by 6 bases and J by 1 base, with 7 bases between the two germline ends. The CDR3 protein is CASRTASNQPQHF. The CDR3 bases are TGTGCCAGCAGGACAGCGAGCAATCAGCCCCAGCATTTT.

This clonotype was detected many times. The chain combines TRBV11-2 with TRBJ2-3; no clear D. The germline V gene encodes CDR1 SGHAT and CDR2 FQNNGV. The V end was cut by 6 bases, the J end by 6 bases, with 13 bases between. The CDR3 runs to 13 residues. Here the CDR3 reads CASSSLEADTQYF. The CDR3 region has the DNA TGTGCCAGCAGTTCTCTAGAGGCGGATACGCAGTATTTT.

In its sample, this clonotype was seen many times. V gene TRBV5-1 combines with J gene TRBJ2-7; D is ambiguous. Germline V gives CDR1 SGHRS, CDR2 YFSETQ. The length of the CDR3 is 14 residues. Trimming removed 1 base at V and 2 bases at J, with 10 bases between. CDR3 loop: CASSLLPGTYEQYF. Here the CDR3 DNA reads TGCGCCAGCAGCTTGTTGCCTGGTACCTACGAGCAGTACTTC.

Notes on this clonotype: This clone may be a read error of a much larger clone one base away. The genes are TRBV6-5 and TRBJ2-5; 7 bases align to TRBD1. This CDR3 is 14 amino acids long. The germline CDR1 and CDR2 sequences are MNHEY and SVGAGI. As DNA, the CDR3 is TGTGCCGCCCGGGACAGCCACCCAAAAGAGACCCGGTACTTC. Residues: CAARDSHPKETRYF.

This clonotype was seen repeatedly, ten times or more. The chain links TRBV29-1 to TRBJ1-2; D gene unclear. V shed 7 bases and J shed 8 bases, with 5 bases lying between them. Germline assignment: CDR1 SQVTM and CDR2 ANQGSEA. The CDR3 has 8 residues. The CDR3 sequence is CSAAGYTF. CDR3 DNA: TGCAGCGCGGCGGGCTACACCTTC. The variable domain in full, completed from reference TRBV29-1 and TRBJ1-2, reads SAVISQKPSRDICQRGTSLTIQCQVDSQVTMMFWYRQQPGQSLTLIATANQGSEATYESGFVIDKFPISRPNLTFSTLTVSNMSPEDSSIYLCSAAGYTFGSGTRLTVV.

This clonotype showed up many times. The chain is built from TRBV5-6 and TRBJ2-7, with no clear D. The V end lost 0 bases, the J end lost 1 base, and 8 bases lay between the germline ends. This CDR3 has 14 amino acids. Germline values: CDR1 SGHDT, CDR2 YYEEEE. The CDR3: CASSLVAVSYEQYF. The DNA for the CDR3 is TGTGCCAGCAGCTTGGTGGCTGTATCCTACGAGCAGTACTTC.

At least ten counts were recorded for this clonotype. The gene calls are TRBV29-1 and TRBJ1-2; TRBD1 aligns across 8 bases. The CDR3 runs to 12 residues. Germline CDR1 is SQVTM and CDR2 is ANQGSEA. Losses at the gene ends were 2 bases for V and 8 bases for J; bases not matched to a gene: 4. This CDR3 reads CSVESGGWGYTF. The CDR3 nucleotides read TGCAGCGTTGAATCAGGGGGCTGGGGCTACACCTTC. The variable domain in full, completed from reference TRBV29-1 and TRBJ1-2, reads SAVISQKPSRDICQRGTSLTIQCQVDSQVTMMFWYRQQPGQSLTLIATANQGSEATYESGFVIDKFPISRPNLTFSTLTVSNMSPEDSSIYLCSVESGGWGYTFGSGTRLTVV.

On this clonotype itself: A single base separates this from a much larger clone, so it may be a read error. The gene calls are TRBV2 and TRBJ1-6; possibly TRBD1 for D (5 bases). V shed 3 bases and J shed 5 bases, with 11 bases lying between them. The CDR3 extends over 15 amino acids. Germline assignment: CDR1 SNHLY and CDR2 FYNNEI. The CDR3 sequence is CASSDGGGNNSPLHF. In nucleotides, the CDR3 is TGTGCCAGCAGTGACGGCGGGGGGAATAATTCACCCCTCCACTTT.

The sample holds many counts of this clonotype. CDR3 sequence (DNA): TGTGCCAGCTCACGAGGGGGCGGCACCTACGAGCAGTACTTC. Protein product: CASSRGGGTYEQYF. The rearrangement joins TRBV18 to TRBJ2-7, with 7 bases matching TRBD1. This CDR3 contains 14 residues. Germline assignment: CDR1 KGHSH and CDR2 LQKENI. Germline trimming cut 4 bases from V and 2 bases from J; bases unmatched to any gene: 5.

This clonotype showed up many times. The chain uses TRBV20-1 and TRBJ1-2; D ambiguous. With 3 bases removed from V and 0 bases from J, the gap between germline ends came to 11 bases. The length of the CDR3 is 14 residues. Germline values: CDR1 DFQATT, CDR2 SNEGSKA (reference sequence). The CDR3 spells CSASDTSANYGYTF. The CDR3 bases are TGCAGTGCTAGTGACACATCAGCTAACTATGGCTACACCTTC.

This clonotype has at least ten counts. The chain combines TRBV7-3 with TRBJ2-3, with 10 bases matching TRBD2. The V gene end was trimmed by 5 bases and the J gene end by 3 bases; junction bases not matched to a gene: 11. Germline lookup yields CDR1 SGHTA and CDR2 FQGTGA. This CDR3 spans 17 amino acids. This CDR3 is CASSQSMASGSTDTQYF. The CDR3 coding sequence is TGTGCCAGCAGCCAATCAATGGCTAGCGGGAGTACAGATACGCAGTATTTT. The complete variable domain, with remaining parts taken from reference TRBV7-3 and TRBJ2-3, reads GAGVSQTPSNKVTEKGKYVELRCDPISGHTALYWYRQSLGQGPEFLIYFQGTGAADDSGLPNDRFFAVRPEGSVSTLKIQRTERGDSAVYLCASSQSMASGSTDTQYFGPGTRLTVL.

The J gene is TRBJ1-6, the V gene TRBV5-1; a weak D match, TRBD1 (6 bases). The CDR3 sequence is 15 residues long. The V gene's germline CDR1 is SGHRS and CDR2 YFSETQ. V dropped 2 bases and J dropped 8 bases, with 14 bases sitting between them. The CDR3 loop is CASSLQGVLDSPLHF. CDR3 DNA: TGCGCCAGCAGCTTACAGGGCGTTTTGGATTCACCCCTCCACTTT.

In its sample, this clonotype was seen many times. This sequence may be a read error, since a much larger clone differs from it by one base. J is TRBJ2-7 and V is TRBV5-1, with TRBD2 matching over 9 bases. This CDR3 contains 15 residues. Losses at the gene ends were 0 bases for V and 4 bases for J; bases not matched to a gene: 5. The germline gives CDR1 SGHRS, CDR2 YFSETQ. Written as DNA, the CDR3 is TGCGCCAGCAGCTTGGATCCTAGCGGGACGTACGAGCAGTACTTC. It codes for CASSLDPSGTYEQYF.

A few counts support this clonotype. The V gene is TRBV5-4, the J gene TRBJ2-3; tentative D call: TRBD1 (5 bases). The CDR3 totals 13 residues. Germline-derived CDR1 and CDR2 are SGHNT and YYREEE (reference sequence). V dropped 2 bases and J dropped 4 bases, with 8 bases sitting between them. The CDR3 DNA reads TGTGCCAGCAGCTTCGAGACAGCAGATACGCAGTATTTT. Its translation: CASSFETADTQYF.

This clonotype appeared a single time. At one end the junction does not follow the germline gene, possibly because of a read error. The V and J genes are TRBV20-1 and TRBJ2-7; D could derive from TRBD1 or TRBD2 (5 bases each). The CDR3 totals 14 residues. Germline CDR1 and CDR2: DFQATT and SNEGSKA (reference sequence). Here the CDR3 reads CGARSPGLVYEQYF. CDR3 bases: TGCGGTGCTCGTAGCCCGGGGCTAGTATACGAGCAGTACTTC.

In this sample, this clonotype turned up many times. The rearrangement links TRBV6-5 to TRBJ2-6; no reliable D call. CDR1 and CDR2 (germline): MNHEY, SVGAGI. Between the trimmed V and J ends, which lost 7 bases and 1 base, there was a span of 5 bases. The CDR3 is 13 residues long. This CDR3 reads CASMGSGANVLTF. The CDR3 coding sequence is TGTGCCAGCATGGGATCTGGGGCCAACGTCCTGACTTTC.